Listed below are T cell receptor beta chains from one sample, sequenced in a study of graft-versus-host responses after intestinal transplantation. Only in-frame clones appear in the TCRdb table, and some are missing; sequencing was by immunoSEQ multiplex PCR. The table lists about 12,000 clones, about 89% of them singletons. The source was PBMCs, collected 105 days after intestinal transplantation. Source of these receptors: a human patient who received an intestinal transplant, so some T cells may come from the graft donor. Each CDR3 is given with its conserved first and last residue. D genes are given only for firm matches. The size field is filled for only some rows; it gives once, few, many or a size class.

>TRBJ1-3|16|-|-|TRBV4-1
CASSQPGGGSGNTIYF
TGCGCCAGCAGCCAGCCGGGGGGAGGCTCTGGAAACACCATATATTTT
>TRBJ1-2|14|-|-|TRBV5-1
CASSLAGANYGYTF
TGCGCCAGCAGCTTGGCAGGGGCTAACTATGGCTACACCTTC
>TRBJ2-7|14|-|TRBD2|TRBV29-1
CSVARLAGVYEQYF
TGCAGCGTTGCGCGACTAGCGGGAGTCTACGAGCAGTACTTC
>TRBJ1-2|16|-|-|TRBV18
CASSPGLIPIDYGYTF
TGTGCCAGCTCACCGGGACTGATCCCGATCGACTATGGCTACACCTTC
>TRBJ1-1|14|-|TRBD1|TRBV7-3
CASSPRTGMTEAFF
TGTGCCAGCAGCCCCCGGACAGGGATGACTGAAGCTTTCTTT
>TRBJ2-1|12|-|-|TRBV19
CASRGALNEQFF
TGTGCCAGTAGGGGGGCTCTGAATGAGCAGTTCTTC
>TRBJ2-2|14|-|-|TRBV27
CASSLRQAGGELFF
TGTGCCAGCAGTTTACGACAGGCAGGCGGGGAGCTGTTTTTT
>TRBJ2-5|11|-|TRBD1|TRBV25-1
CASWTGGAQYF
TGTGCCAGCTGGACAGGGGGGGCCCAGTACTTC
>TRBJ1-3|16|-|-|TRBV9
CASSVVAGATGNTIYF
TGTGCCAGCAGCGTAGTAGCAGGGGCAACAGGAAACACCATATATTTT
>TRBJ1-4|15|-|-|TRBV7-2
CASSAQGRANEKLFF
TGTGCCAGCAGCGCGCAGGGTAGGGCTAATGAAAAACTGTTTTTT
>TRBJ2-3|15|-|-|TRBV28
CASSLSPVGTDTQYF
TGTGCCAGCAGTTTATCCCCGGTGGGCACAGATACGCAGTATTTT
>TRBJ2-7|12|-|-|TRBV9
CASSVRDCEQYF
TGTGCCAGCAGCGTGCGTGATTGCGAGCAGTACTTC
>TRBJ2-7|16|-|TRBD1|TRBV4-2
CASSQGDRGASYEQYF
TGTGCCAGCAGCCAAGGGGACAGGGGGGCCTCCTACGAGCAGTACTTC
>TRBJ1-6|15|-|-|TRBV28
CASGRRGDNNSPLHF
TGTGCCAGCGGTCGCAGGGGCGATAATAATTCACCCCTCCACTTT
>TRBJ2-3|18|-|-|TRBV10-2
CASSEYSRYWGLTDTQYF
TGCGCCAGCAGTGAGTACTCCCGATATTGGGGACTGACAGATACGCAGTATTTT
>TRBJ1-1|14|-|-|TRBV4-1
CASSQSGLNTEAFF
TGCGCCAGCAGCCAGAGCGGTTTGAACACTGAAGCTTTCTTT
>TRBJ2-1|13|-|-|TRBV2
CASLAGASDEQFF
TGTGCCAGCCTCGCCGGAGCTAGCGATGAGCAGTTCTTC
>TRBJ2-2|15|-|-|TRBV11-1
CASGVGGTTTGELFF
TGTGCCAGCGGGGTCGGAGGGACAACTACCGGGGAGCTGTTTTTT
>TRBJ1-5|16|-|-|TRBV28
CASSLGPGASGQPQHF
TGTGCCAGCAGTTTGGGTCCAGGGGCCTCTGGCCAGCCCCAGCATTTT
>TRBJ2-3|17|-|TRBD2|TRBV30
CAWSVLGLAGIMDTQYF
TGTGCCTGGAGTGTACTGGGACTAGCGGGAATTATGGATACGCAGTATTTT
>TRBJ2-1|16|-|TRBD2|TRBV5-1
CASSLVVAGGYNEQFF
TGCGCCAGCAGCTTGGTGGTAGCGGGGGGTTACAATGAGCAGTTCTTC
>TRBJ2-7|15|-|TRBD1|TRBV19
CASSVGQGTSYEQYF
TGTGCCAGTAGTGTTGGACAGGGGACCTCCTACGAGCAGTACTTC
>TRBJ2-3|13|-|-|TRBV23-1
CASSHGGEDTQYF
TGCGCCAGCAGTCACGGAGGGGAGGATACGCAGTATTTT
>TRBJ2-1|19|-|TRBD2|TRBV18
CASSPPGLAGEDSYNEQFF
TGTGCCAGCTCACCACCGGGACTAGCGGGAGAGGACTCCTACAATGAGCAGTTCTTC
>TRBJ2-7|12|-|-|TRBV7-9
CASSQYNYEQYF
TGTGCCAGCAGCCAGTATAACTACGAGCAGTACTTC
>TRBJ2-5|12|-|-|TRBV18
CASSSEQETQYF
TGTGCCAGCTCATCCGAACAAGAGACCCAGTACTTC
>TRBJ2-1|15|-|TRBD1|TRBV4-2
CASSQQQGANNEQFF
TGTGCCAGCAGCCAACAACAGGGGGCAAACAATGAGCAGTTCTTC
>TRBJ2-2|14|once|-|TRBV7-9
CASSLAGATGELFF
TGTGCCAGCAGCTTAGCAGGGGCGACCGGGGAGCTGTTTTTT
>TRBJ1-2|16|-|TRBD1|TRBV6-5
CASSYIGQGQAYGYTF
TGTGCCAGCAGTTATATTGGGCAGGGACAGGCTTATGGCTACACCTTC
>TRBJ2-7|15|once|-|TRBV6-1
CASSSGRLVGSEQYF
TGTGCCAGCAGCTCAGGGAGGCTAGTGGGGTCCGAGCAGTACTTC
>TRBJ1-4|15|-|TRBD1|TRBV18
CASSPPGQGDEKLFF
TGTGCCAGCTCACCACCGGGACAGGGGGATGAAAAACTGTTTTTT
>TRBJ2-7|15|once|TRBD2|TRBV11-2
CASTHPGGFSYEQYF
TGTGCCAGCACCCACCCGGGGGGGTTCTCCTACGAGCAGTACTTC
>TRBJ2-1|16|-|TRBD2|TRBV9
CASSVDAGGPYNEQFF
TGTGCCAGCAGCGTAGACGCGGGAGGGCCATACAATGAGCAGTTCTTC
>TRBJ1-6|14|-|-|TRBV28
CASTSGPPYSPLHF
TGTGCCAGCACCTCGGGCCCACCATATTCACCCCTCCACTTT
>TRBJ1-6|15|-|-|TRBV19
CASRPTSGRNSPLHF
TGTGCCAGTAGGCCAACGTCGGGACGGAATTCACCCCTCCACTTT
>TRBJ2-7|15|-|-|TRBV10-3
CAINPGTRRSYEQYF
TGTGCCATCAACCCCGGGACAAGACGCTCCTACGAGCAGTACTTC
>TRBJ2-2|17|-|TRBD2|TRBV7-9
CASTLGVQREGSGELFF
TGTGCCTCGACCCTAGGGGTCCAGCGGGAGGGGTCCGGGGAGCTGTTTTTT
>TRBJ2-3|16|-|TRBD1|TRBV7-9
CASSLVPDRGADTQYF
TGTGCCAGCAGCTTGGTACCGGACAGGGGGGCAGATACGCAGTATTTT
>TRBJ2-5|16|once|-|TRBV7-2
CASSITGLWEQETQYF
TGTGCCAGCAGCATAACAGGTTTATGGGAACAAGAGACCCAGTACTTC
>TRBJ2-7|14|-|TRBD1|TRBV13
CASSPGQGLYEQYF
TGTGCCAGCAGCCCCGGACAGGGTTTGTACGAGCAGTACTTC
>TRBJ2-1|13|-|TRBD1|TRBV7-7
CASSLDRGDEQFF
TGTGCCAGCAGCCTCGACAGGGGTGATGAGCAGTTCTTC
>TRBJ1-5|15|-|TRBD1|TRBV7-9
CASSLGTGIGQPQHF
TGTGCCAGCAGCTTAGGGACAGGGATTGGTCAGCCCCAGCATTTT
>TRBJ2-3|15|-|-|TRBV7-9
CASSEGNLLADTQYF
TGTGCCAGCAGCGAGGGGAACCTACTCGCAGATACGCAGTATTTT
>TRBJ2-4|14|-|-|TRBV4-1
CASSPHHDLGIQYF
TGCGCCAGCAGCCCTCACCACGACCTGGGCATTCAGTACTTC
>TRBJ1-2|14|-|-|TRBV6-1
CASRETIGDYGYTF
TGTGCCAGCAGGGAAACAATCGGGGACTATGGCTACACCTTC
>TRBJ1-1|14|-|-|TRBV4-1
CASSQIFRDTEAFF
TGCGCCAGCAGCCAAATCTTCAGGGACACTGAAGCTTTCTTT
>TRBJ2-2|14|-|TRBD2|TRBV15
CATSRGAGSGELFF
TGTGCCACCAGCAGAGGAGCGGGATCCGGGGAGCTGTTTTTT
>TRBJ2-2|17|-|TRBD2|TRBV7-3
CASSLTVSGGHTGELFF
TGTGCCAGCAGCTTAACGGTGTCGGGAGGTCACACCGGGGAGCTGTTTTTT